Each of the 25 T cell receptor beta chains below was sequenced from the same sample in a study of shared clonotypes between healthy human individuals. Clones were sequenced by immunoSEQ multiplex PCR, and TCRdb holds only the in-frame ones, with some missing. Of about half a million clones listed, around 80% are singletons. Source material: PBMCs. The receptors derive from a woman aged 40-49 years in good health. Some clones in this sample may be carry-over from other donors' samples.

CDR3: CATSRNLGRAEETQYF. CDR3 DNA sequence: TGTGCCACCAGCAGAAATCTCGGGAGGGCCGAGGAGACCCAGTACTTC. V gene TRBV15 combines with J gene TRBJ2-5; 8 bases fit TRBD2. Germline V gene data show CDR1 as LNHNV and CDR2 as YYDKDF (reference sequence). This CDR3 contains 16 residues. Trimming at V came to 2 bases and at J to 5 bases, leaving 10 bases not matched to a gene.

This clone has a single count. V is TRBV4-1 and J is TRBJ2-2; no clear D gene. CDR1 and CDR2 from the germline V gene are MGHRA and YSYEKL. This CDR3 has 15 residues. Between the trimmed V and J ends, which lost 1 base and 0 bases, there was a span of 6 bases. The DNA for the CDR3 is TGCGCCAGCAGCCAAGTACGTGCGAACACCGGGGAGCTGTTTTTT. Its protein is CASSQVRANTGELFF.

The chain links TRBV29-1 to TRBJ1-4; possible D gene TRBD1, 5 bases. Germline CDR1 is SQVTM and CDR2 is ANQGSEA. The CDR3 runs to 14 residues. The V gene lost 7 bases and the J gene lost 6 bases, with 18 bases spanning the gap. The DNA for the CDR3 is TGCAGCGGACGGGTCTCCGGGGGAGATGAAAAACTGTTTTTT. Translation: CSGRVSGGDEKLFF.

This chain uses TRBV9 with TRBJ1-5; maybe TRBD1 (5 bases). Deletions cut 3 bases from V and 7 bases from J, with 14 bases between. The CDR3 has 14 residues. Germline CDR1 and CDR2: SGDLS and YYNGEE. DNA of the CDR3: TGTGCCAGCAGCGCCGGGACCCCCGGGCAGCCCCAGCATTTT. Its translation: CASSAGTPGQPQHF.

This clone showed up just once. The chain is built from TRBV28 and TRBJ2-2; possibly TRBD1 for D (5 bases). Trimming took off 7 bases at V and 1 base at J, with 13 bases between the two ends. Germline-derived CDR1 and CDR2 are MDHEN and SYDVKM. The CDR3 contains 15 residues. CDR3 DNA: TGTGCCAGCACCTCACCCCAGGGGAACACCGGGGAGCTGTTTTTT. It is translated as CASTSPQGNTGELFF.

The chain uses TRBV27 and TRBJ1-2; 7 bases match TRBD1. Trimming cost V 5 bases and J 5 bases; bases outside gene matches: 11. Germline V gene sequence: CDR1 MNHEY, CDR2 SMNVEV (reference sequence). The CDR3 length is 15 residues. The CDR3 sequence is CASSDQGGVGYGYTF. The CDR3 DNA reads as TGTGCCAGCAGTGACCAAGGGGGCGTAGGTTATGGCTACACCTTC.

V gene TRBV7-8 combines with J gene TRBJ2-1, with D perhaps matching TRBD2 (6 bases). The ends were cut back, 1 base at V and 1 base at J, with 14 bases in the middle. This CDR3 has 17 amino acids. CDR1 is SGHVS and CDR2 is FQNEAQ in the germline V gene. CDR3 sequence reads: CASSLVLGGASYNEQFF. For the CDR3, the DNA is TGTGCCAGCAGCTTAGTGCTGGGGGGAGCTTCCTACAATGAGCAGTTCTTC.

Worth noting for this clone: With only one base between it and a far larger clone, this is likely a read error. The conserved closing phenylalanine or tryptophan is absent in this CDR3, likely reflecting a read error. V and J are TRBV30 and TRBJ1-5; TRBD1 matches at 9 bases. Germline loops: CDR1 GTSNPN, CDR2 SVGIG (reference sequence). This CDR3 has 14 amino acids. The ends lost 2 bases at V and 4 bases at J; junction bases unmatched: 3. CDR3 in DNA: TGTGCCTGGAGTACACAGGGGGCGAATCAGCCCCAGCATTCT. Its protein is CAWSTQGANQPQHS.

V gene TRBV29-1 combines with J gene TRBJ2-7; D might be TRBD2 (5 bases). CDR1 SQVTM and CDR2 ANQGSEA come from the germline V gene. This CDR3 region has 12 residues. V lost 6 bases and J 2 bases, leaving 11 bases between the germline ends. CDR3 DNA sequence: TGCAGCGTAAGCGGCCCTGCCTACGAGCAGTACTTC. It codes for CSVSGPAYEQYF.

This sequence joins TRBV18 and TRBJ2-5; D call uncertain. V lost 3 bases to trimming and J lost 2 bases, with 16 bases between them. Germline values: CDR1 KGHSH, CDR2 LQKENI. The CDR3 contains 16 residues. The CDR3 DNA sequence: TGTGCCAGCTCACCCTCGAGGTATAAAAGACAAGAGACCCAGTACTTC. It codes for CASSPSRYKRQETQYF.

The chain couples TRBV19 to TRBJ1-1; the D is unclear. CDR1 and CDR2 from the germline V gene are LNHDA and SQIVND (reference sequence). V was cut by 2 bases and J by 5 bases, with 6 bases left in between. The CDR3 runs 12 residues. The CDR3 DNA reads TGTGCCAGTAGTATAACGGAAACTGAAGCTTTCTTT. Its protein product is CASSITETEAFF.

The gene calls are TRBV6-5 and TRBJ2-7; 8 bases are a match to TRBD2. This CDR3 is 15 amino acids long. Germline-derived CDR1 and CDR2 are MNHEY and SVGAGI. V gave up 6 bases and J gave up 0 bases; unmatched junction bases: 7. CDR3 sequence (DNA): TGTGCCAGCAGGCCCCTTAGCGGGACCTCCTACGAGCAGTACTTC. Encoded protein: CASRPLSGTSYEQYF.

Worth noting for this clone: A much larger clonotype is one base distant, so this may be a read error. The chain carries TRBV10-2 and TRBJ2-5, with 7 bases lining up with TRBD2. With 6 bases clipped from V and 5 bases from J, the junction kept 0 bases outside the gene matches. This CDR3 has 11 residues. The germline V gene has CDR1 WSHSY and CDR2 SAAADI. The CDR3 here is CASSGGETQYF. CDR3 sequence (DNA): TGCGCCAGCAGCGGGGGGGAGACCCAGTACTTC.

Comment on this clone: This may be a read error: a much more frequent sequence differs by one nucleotide. This same CDR3 is encoded by further DNA sequences in the sample. The chain carries TRBV30 and TRBJ2-7; D uncertain. The germline V gene has CDR1 GTSNPN and CDR2 SVGIG (reference sequence). Trimming took off 0 bases at V and 7 bases at J, with 7 bases between the two ends. The CDR3 is 11 residues long. The CDR3 nucleotides are TGTGCCTGGAGTGTGCAAGCGGAGCAGTACTTC. Encoded protein: CAWSVQAEQYF. The complete variable domain, with remaining parts taken from reference TRBV30 and TRBJ2-7, reads SQTIHQWPATLVQPVGSPLSLECTVEGTSNPNLYWYRQAAGRGLQLLFYSVGIGQISSEVPQNLSASRPQDRQFILSSKKLLLSDSGFYLCAWSVQAEQYFGPGTRLTVT.

This clone was seen ten or more times. V gene TRBV6-1 combines with J gene TRBJ2-2; TRBD1 aligns across 8 bases. Germline V gene data show CDR1 as MNHNS and CDR2 as SASEGT. This CDR3 is 16 amino acids long. Trimming removed 4 bases from V and 6 bases from J; junction bases left unmatched: 10. DNA for the CDR3: TGTGCCAGCAGTGCCTCGTCGGACAGGGCGGCCGGGGAGCTGTTTTTT. This encodes CASSASSDRAAGELFF.

The chain couples TRBV19 to TRBJ1-2; D gene unclear. The V gene's germline CDR1 is LNHDA and CDR2 SQIVND (reference sequence). V was trimmed by 3 bases and J by 2 bases, leaving 7 bases between them. This CDR3 comprises 13 residues. CDR3 DNA sequence: TGTGCCAGTAGTATGCAACAGAACTATGGCTACACCTTC. Amino acids: CASSMQQNYGYTF.

This clone was seen just once. The chain combines TRBV6-1 with TRBJ1-1; a weak D match, TRBD1 (5 bases). V lost 6 bases and J 2 bases, leaving 10 bases between the germline ends. The germline gives CDR1 MNHNS, CDR2 SASEGT. The CDR3 has 13 residues. CDR3 protein: CASRVTVNTEAFF. CDR3 in DNA: TGTGCCAGCAGGGTGACAGTAAACACTGAAGCTTTCTTT.

The chain joins TRBV4-1 to TRBJ2-1, with D possibly TRBD2 on 7 matching bases. The V end was cut by 1 base, the J end by 4 bases, with 11 bases between. Germline assignment: CDR1 MGHRA and CDR2 YSYEKL. The CDR3 runs 15 residues. The CDR3, as DNA: TGCGCCAGCAGCCAAGGGGGAGGGGGATACAATGAGCAGTTCTTC. Translating it yields CASSQGGGGYNEQFF.

The rearrangement joins TRBV4-1 to TRBJ2-7; D is unresolved. The V end lost 0 bases, the J end lost 2 bases, and 8 bases lay between the germline ends. The CDR3 loop spans 14 amino acids. Germline V gene lookup returns CDR1 MGHRA and CDR2 YSYEKL. This chain's CDR3 is CASSQDVGTYEQYF. CDR3 coding DNA: TGCGCCAGCAGCCAAGATGTGGGAACCTACGAGCAGTACTTC.

The CDR3 nucleotides are TGTGCCAGCAGCTACGGGGGTGAGCAGTACTTC. Translated: CASSYGGEQYF. The gene calls are TRBV7-9 and TRBJ2-7; D possibly corresponds to TRBD2 (6 bases). From germline, CDR1 is SEHNR and CDR2 FQNEAQ (reference sequence). Trimming left V 4 bases short and J 7 bases short, with 8 bases between. The CDR3 is 11 residues long.

The J gene is TRBJ1-5, the V gene TRBV27, with 12 bases aligning to TRBD1. The CDR3 has 20 residues. V shed 6 bases and J 2 bases; nucleotides not matched to a gene: 17. Germline V gene data show CDR1 as MNHEY and CDR2 as SMNVEV (reference sequence). The CDR3: CASRRNSRGQGAVGNQPQHF. CDR3 bases: TGTGCCAGCAGACGCAATTCGAGGGGACAGGGGGCGGTCGGCAATCAGCCCCAGCATTTT.

This clone was picked up many times. The chain links TRBV5-6 to TRBJ2-5, with 10 bases fitting TRBD2. The CDR3 spans 16 residues. Germline V gives CDR1 SGHDT, CDR2 YYEEEE. Unmatched junction bases numbered 10, after V lost 3 bases and J lost 5 bases. The CDR3 is CASSSTEAGGRETQYF. CDR3 bases: TGTGCCAGCAGCTCGACTGAAGCGGGAGGGAGGGAGACCCAGTACTTC.

The gene calls are TRBV27 and TRBJ2-7, with 10 nucleotides matching TRBD2. The CDR3 runs to 14 residues. CDR1 is MNHEY, CDR2 SMNVEV, per germline (reference sequence). V lost 5 bases and J lost 2; bases outside the gene matches: 3. The DNA for the CDR3 is TGTGCCAGCAGTAAGCGGGAGGGCCCCTACGAGCAGTACTTC. This gives the protein CASSKREGPYEQYF.

V gene TRBV7-8 combines with J gene TRBJ2-7; D might be TRBD1 (5 bases). Between the trimmed V and J ends, which lost 3 bases and 2 bases, there was a span of 17 bases. CDR3 length equals 16 residues. Germline-derived CDR1 and CDR2 are SGHVS and FQNEAQ. CDR3 in DNA: TGTGCCAGCAGCTTTACCCCTCGCCAGGGTCCCTACGAGCAGTACTTC. This sequence encodes CASSFTPRQGPYEQYF. Looking up the rest from reference TRBV7-8 and TRBJ2-7 gives the full variable domain: GAGVSQSPRYKVAKRGQDVALRCDPISGHVSLFWYQQALGQGPEFLTYFQNEAQLDKSGLPSDRFFAERPEGSVSTLKIQRTQQEDSAVYLCASSFTPRQGPYEQYFGPGTRLTVT.

This clone was seen repeatedly, ten times or more. The chain joins TRBV5-4 to TRBJ1-2; a possible D gene is TRBD1 (5 bases). Germline V gives CDR1 SGHNT, CDR2 YYREEE (reference sequence). The V gene lost 4 bases and the J gene lost 2 bases, with 18 bases spanning the gap. CDR3 length: 16 residues. CDR3 sequence: CASSPDNGLLNYGYTF. The CDR3 bases are TGTGCCAGCAGCCCGGACAATGGGTTATTGAACTATGGCTACACCTTC.